What follows are 3 T cell receptor beta chains derived from one specimen sequenced in a study of blood T cell repertoires in COVID-19. The protocol was immunoSEQ multiplex PCR, while the TCRdb copy is restricted to in-frame clones and leaves out a portion. Altogether more than 140,000 clones are present, more than 70% being singletons, with the ten largest covering almost 8.5%. Sequencing was carried out using peripheral blood. These receptors came from a woman aged 60-70 years with acute or convalescent COVID-19.

The chain links TRBV28 to TRBJ2-7, with D maybe TRBD1 (5 bases). V shed 3 bases and J shed 6 bases, with 21 bases lying between them. The germline CDR1 and CDR2 sequences are MDHEN and SYDVKM. There are 16 residues in the CDR3. CDR3 nucleotide sequence: TGTGCCAGCAGTTTCACTTCCCTCTCACAGGTCCTCGAGCAGTACTTC. The encoded protein is CASSFTSLSQVLEQYF.

The chain links TRBV20-1 to TRBJ1-5; a possible D gene is TRBD1 (5 bases). Deletions cut 3 bases from V and 1 base from J, with 16 bases between. The V gene's germline CDR1 is DFQATT and CDR2 SNEGSKA (reference sequence). The CDR3 is made up of 16 amino acids. DNA of the CDR3: TGCAGTGCTAGTCAATCGGGACTCGGGAGCAATCAGCCCCAGCATTTT. Translated, it gives CSASQSGLGSNQPQHF.

The chain links TRBV28 to TRBJ1-2, with 8 bases aligning to TRBD1. This CDR3 region has 14 residues. V lost 6 bases, J lost 2 bases, and 5 bases stayed unmatched. Germline V gene data show CDR1 as MDHEN and CDR2 as SYDVKM. CDR3 nucleotides: TGTGCCAGCAGCCAGGGGGCAGGGAACTATGGCTACACCTTC. It specifies CASSQGAGNYGYTF.